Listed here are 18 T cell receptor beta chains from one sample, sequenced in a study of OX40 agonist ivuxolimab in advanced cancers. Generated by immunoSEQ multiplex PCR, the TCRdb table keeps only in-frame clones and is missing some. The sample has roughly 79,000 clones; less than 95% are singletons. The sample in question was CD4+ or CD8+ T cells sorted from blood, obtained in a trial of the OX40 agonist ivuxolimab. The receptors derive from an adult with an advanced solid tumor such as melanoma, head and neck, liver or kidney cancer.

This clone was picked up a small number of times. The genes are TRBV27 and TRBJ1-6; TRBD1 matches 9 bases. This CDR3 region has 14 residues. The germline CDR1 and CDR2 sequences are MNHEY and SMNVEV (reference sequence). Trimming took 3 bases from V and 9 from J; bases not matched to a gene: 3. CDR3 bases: TGTGCCAGCAGTTTCGGGACAGGGACTTCACCCCTCCACTTT. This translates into CASSFGTGTSPLHF.

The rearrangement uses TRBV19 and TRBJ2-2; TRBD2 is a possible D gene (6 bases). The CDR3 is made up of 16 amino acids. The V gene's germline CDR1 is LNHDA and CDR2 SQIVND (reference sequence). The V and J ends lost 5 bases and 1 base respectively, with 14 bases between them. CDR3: CASSLWDWKNTGELFF. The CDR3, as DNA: TGTGCCAGTAGTTTATGGGACTGGAAGAACACCGGGGAGCTGTTTTTT.

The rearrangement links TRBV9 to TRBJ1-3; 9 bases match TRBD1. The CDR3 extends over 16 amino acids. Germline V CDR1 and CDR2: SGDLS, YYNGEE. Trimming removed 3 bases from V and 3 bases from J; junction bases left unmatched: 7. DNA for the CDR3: TGTGCCAGCAGCGGGGGGACAGGGTTCAATGGAAACACCATATATTTT. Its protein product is CASSGGTGFNGNTIYF.

CDR3 sequence: CASRRRGREETQYF. The CDR3 nucleotides read TGTGCCAGCAGGAGACGGGGCCGCGAAGAGACCCAGTACTTC. This chain links TRBV21-1 with TRBJ2-5. TRBV21-1 is termed a pseudogene. CDR3 length equals 14 residues.

The DNA for the CDR3 is TGCGCCAGCAGCCCCCGGGAGGGAGTGAGAAATGAGCAGTTCTTC. Translating gives CASSPREGVRNEQFF. This rearrangement joins TRBV4-1 to TRBJ2-1; 8 bases match TRBD2. The CDR3 consists of 15 residues. Germline values: CDR1 MGHRA, CDR2 YSYEKL. Trimming removed 4 bases from V and 7 bases from J; junction bases left unmatched: 9.

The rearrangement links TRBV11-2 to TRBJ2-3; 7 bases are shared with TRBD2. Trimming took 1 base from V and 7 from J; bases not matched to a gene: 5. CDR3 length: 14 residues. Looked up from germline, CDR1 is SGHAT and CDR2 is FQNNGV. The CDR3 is CASSLGLAVHTQYF. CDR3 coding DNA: TGTGCCAGCAGCTTAGGACTAGCTGTCCATACGCAGTATTTT.

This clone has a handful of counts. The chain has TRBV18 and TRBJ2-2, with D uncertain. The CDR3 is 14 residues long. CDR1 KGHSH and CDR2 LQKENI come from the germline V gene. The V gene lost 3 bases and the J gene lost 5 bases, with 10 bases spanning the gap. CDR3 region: CASSPVQKTGELFF. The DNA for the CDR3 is TGTGCCAGCTCACCGGTACAAAAGACCGGGGAGCTGTTTTTT.

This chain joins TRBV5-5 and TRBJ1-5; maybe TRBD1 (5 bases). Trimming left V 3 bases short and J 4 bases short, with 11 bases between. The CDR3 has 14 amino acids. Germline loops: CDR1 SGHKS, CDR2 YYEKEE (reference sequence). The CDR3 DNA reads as TGTGCCAGCAGCTACCGGGACGGTAATCAGCCCCAGCATTTT. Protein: CASSYRDGNQPQHF.

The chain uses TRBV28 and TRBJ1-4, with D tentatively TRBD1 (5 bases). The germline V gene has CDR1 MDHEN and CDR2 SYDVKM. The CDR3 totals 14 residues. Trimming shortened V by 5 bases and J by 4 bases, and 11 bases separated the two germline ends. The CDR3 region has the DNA TGTGCCAGCAGTCCCGAAAGGGGTAATGAAAAACTGTTTTTT. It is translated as CASSPERGNEKLFF.

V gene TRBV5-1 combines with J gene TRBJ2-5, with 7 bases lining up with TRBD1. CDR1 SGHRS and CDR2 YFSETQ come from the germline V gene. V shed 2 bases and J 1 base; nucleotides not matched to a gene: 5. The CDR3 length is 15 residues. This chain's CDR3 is CASSLQGYPQETQYF. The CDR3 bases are TGCGCCAGCAGCTTACAGGGGTACCCCCAAGAGACCCAGTACTTC.

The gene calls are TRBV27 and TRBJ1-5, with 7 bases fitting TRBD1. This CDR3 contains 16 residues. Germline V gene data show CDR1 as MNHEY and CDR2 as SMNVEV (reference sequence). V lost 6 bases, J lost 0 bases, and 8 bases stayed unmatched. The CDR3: CASSQLTGHSNQPQHF. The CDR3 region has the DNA TGTGCCAGCAGCCAGTTGACAGGGCATAGCAATCAGCCCCAGCATTTT.

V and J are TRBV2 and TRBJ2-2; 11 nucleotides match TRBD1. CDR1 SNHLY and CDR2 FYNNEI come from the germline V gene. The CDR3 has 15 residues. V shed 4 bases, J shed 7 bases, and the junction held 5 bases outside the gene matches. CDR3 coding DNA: TGTGCCAGCAGTGGGACAGGGGGCGAAGACGGGGAGCTGTTTTTT. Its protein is CASSGTGGEDGELFF.

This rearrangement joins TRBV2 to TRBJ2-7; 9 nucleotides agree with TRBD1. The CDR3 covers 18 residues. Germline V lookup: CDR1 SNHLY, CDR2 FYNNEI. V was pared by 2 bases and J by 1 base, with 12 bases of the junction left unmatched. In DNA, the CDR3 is TGTGCCAGCAGTGAAATGGGGACCGGGACAGGGAGGTCCTACGAGCAGTACTTC. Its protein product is CASSEMGTGTGRSYEQYF.

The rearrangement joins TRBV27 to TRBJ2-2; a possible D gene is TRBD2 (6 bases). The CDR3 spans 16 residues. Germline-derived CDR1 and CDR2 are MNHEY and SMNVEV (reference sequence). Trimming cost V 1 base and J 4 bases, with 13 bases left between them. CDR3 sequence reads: CASSLFFGRITGELFF. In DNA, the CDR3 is TGTGCCAGCAGTTTATTTTTCGGGAGAATCACCGGGGAGCTGTTTTTT.

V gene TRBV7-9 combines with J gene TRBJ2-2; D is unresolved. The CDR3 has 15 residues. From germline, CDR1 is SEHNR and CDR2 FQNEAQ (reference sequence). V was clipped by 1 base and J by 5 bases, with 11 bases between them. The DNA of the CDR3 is TGTGCCAGCAGCTTAGGGGTGGAAAGGACCGGGGAGCTGTTTTTT. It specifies CASSLGVERTGELFF.

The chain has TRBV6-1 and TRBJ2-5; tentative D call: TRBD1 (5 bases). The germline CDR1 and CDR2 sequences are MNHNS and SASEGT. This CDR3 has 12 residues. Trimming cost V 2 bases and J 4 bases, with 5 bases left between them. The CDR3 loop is CASSEQGETQYF. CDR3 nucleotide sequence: TGTGCCAGCAGTGAACAGGGAGAGACCCAGTACTTC.

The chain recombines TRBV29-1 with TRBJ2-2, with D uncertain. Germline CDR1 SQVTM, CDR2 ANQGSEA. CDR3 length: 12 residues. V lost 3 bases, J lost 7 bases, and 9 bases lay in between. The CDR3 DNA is TGCAGCGTTGACGGTTTGCGCGGGGAGCTGTTTTTT. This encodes CSVDGLRGELFF.

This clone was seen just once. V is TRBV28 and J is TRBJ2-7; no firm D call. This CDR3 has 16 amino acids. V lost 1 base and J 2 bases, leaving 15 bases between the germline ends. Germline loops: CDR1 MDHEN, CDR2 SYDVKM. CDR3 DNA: TGTGCCAGCAGTTTATTTCCGCCTAATTGGGCCTACGAGCAGTACTTC. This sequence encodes CASSLFPPNWAYEQYF.